This TCR beta chain was recovered during a study of CD8 T cells in ankylosing spondylitis. Whole-study results and caveats: The study looked at matched synovial fluid samples from ankylosing spondylitis patients. Disease-linked clones were reported to be significantly enriched there. One TCR beta motif, made up of eight highly homologous variants, appeared characteristic of ankylosing spondylitis blood. CD8+ by phenotype, disease-linked clones were relatively rare in peripheral blood.

This clonotype was detected only a few times. The antigen remains undetermined. TCRdb used MiXCR to reprocess the 5' RACE reads, holding one entry per CDR3 protein. The sample has approximately 300,000 distinct CDR3 sequences; less than 9.5% are singletons. The germline gives CDR1 SGHAT, CDR2 FQDESV (reference sequence). J lost 0 bases, V lost 3 bases, and 15 bases had no gene match. This CDR3 region has 20 residues. The rearrangement links TRBV11-1 to TRBJ2-1, with TRBD2 matching 9 bases. The sequencing sample was made of blood, either unsorted or a sorted T cell fraction (not recorded which). The TCR originated in a male donor with ankylosing spondylitis. CDR3 coding DNA: TGTGCCAGCAGCTTCCCCTCGCCTAGCGGGACTCTAATCTCCTACAATGAGCAGTTCTTC. Translating gives CASSFPSPSGTLISYNEQFF.